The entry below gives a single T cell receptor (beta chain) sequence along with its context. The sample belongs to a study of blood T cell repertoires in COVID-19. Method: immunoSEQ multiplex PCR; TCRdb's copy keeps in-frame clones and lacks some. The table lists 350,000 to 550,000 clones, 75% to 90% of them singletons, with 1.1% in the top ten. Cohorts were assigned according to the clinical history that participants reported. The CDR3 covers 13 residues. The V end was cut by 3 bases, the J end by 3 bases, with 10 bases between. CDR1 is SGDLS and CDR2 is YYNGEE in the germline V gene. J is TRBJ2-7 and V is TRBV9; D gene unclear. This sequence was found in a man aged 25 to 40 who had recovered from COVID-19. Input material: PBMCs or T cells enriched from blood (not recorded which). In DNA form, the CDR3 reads TGTGCCAGCAGCGGGAAGAACAGCTACGAGCAGTACTTC. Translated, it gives CASSGKNSYEQYF.